This T cell receptor beta chain stems from a study of blood T cells in healthy people across ages. Whole-study findings and limits: Older age coincided with a roughly linear decline in TCR beta diversity per million T cells.

Of note for this clonotype: What it binds is not known.

The second PCR ran roughly 6 to 11 cycles with a sample-barcoded 5' primer and J-beta primers. TCRdb reanalysed the 5' RACE reads using MiXCR and keeps one entry per CDR3 protein. Of about 1.4 million distinct CDR3 sequences in the sample, approximately 59% are singletons; the top ten hold over 6.5%. The CDR3 has 14 residues. In germline, CDR1 is ENHRY, CDR2 SYGVKD. The V end was cut by 10 bases, the J end by 6 bases, with 21 bases between. The sequenced material came from blood. The V and J genes are TRBV10-3 and TRBJ1-1; perhaps TRBD1 as D (5 bases). The origin of this receptor is a man aged 18 to 29 in good health. Here the CDR3 DNA reads TGTGCCAGCGGAAGGGACGGGAGGGATCCTGAAGCTTTCTTT. Translated: CASGRDGRDPEAFF.